The following is a T cell receptor (beta chain) sequence with its context. Antigen specificity is unknown. These data come from a study of response to subunit inactivated influenza vaccine. Study observations and caveats: Authors suggested each seasonal flu vaccination may recruit only limited numbers of new T cells.

This CDR3 contains 14 residues. Per germline, CDR1 DFQATT and CDR2 SNEGSKA (reference sequence). V lost 4 bases, J lost 7 bases, and 12 bases stayed unmatched. From the RT-PCR reads, TCRdb called clonotypes with MiXCR, one entry per CDR3 protein. This sample has about 540,000 distinct CDR3 sequences, with approximately 20% found just once. The same specimen was also included in a second study, on T cells expressing NK-cell markers. In that study: The cDNA for TCR beta came from 5'RACE template switching with UMIs. HCMV seropositivity marked seven of the eight sequenced donors; one was seronegative. The study found dominant NKG2C+ clonotypes at about 1.0-8% of CD8+ T cells in six donors.

J is TRBJ1-2 and V is TRBV20-1, with 7 positions matching TRBD1. This sample comprised CD4+ T cells sorted from PBMCs, obtained about 11 days after vaccination. The source is a man aged 50 to 60 who received an inactivated influenza vaccine. CDR3: CSATERQGPSGYTF. The CDR3 coding sequence is TGCAGTGCTACTGAAAGACAGGGTCCTAGTGGCTACACCTTC.